This T cell receptor beta chain originates from a study of vaccination and CD4 T cells after COVID-19. Study context: Two of the convalescents were Hispanic, and convalescents were six males and four females. Cultures designated as controls were supplied with a CEFX pool, an HIV-1 Nef pool, or no peptide. Whole-study results and caveats: Going from around 20 to 38, median SARS-CoV-2-reactive clonotypes did not rise significantly.

Trimming took 1 base from V and 4 from J, leaving 13 bases between them. The CDR3 sequence is 15 residues long. Per the germline V gene, CDR1 is SGHNT and CDR2 is YENEEA. With regard to this clonotype: Its antigen is currently unknown.

Sequenced with the Oncomine TCR Beta short-read assay was DNA taken from cultured CD4+ T cells. TCRdb recomputed calls from the PCR reads with MiXCR, one row per CDR3 protein. The sample yields over 8,000 distinct CDR3 sequences, roughly 69% seen once. As for treatment: 10-day PBMC culture with coronavirus spike peptide pools or control peptides (ViraFEST assay). Following expansion of antigen-specific T cells with peptide pools, ViraFEST then sequenced TCRs. The J gene is TRBJ1-1, the V gene TRBV11-3; D is unclear. This receptor was identified in a human donor who had recovered from COVID-19. Sequencing was carried out using CD4+ T cells from blood, cultured in vitro. CDR3 in amino acids: CASSLAFGPITEAFF. In nucleotides, the CDR3 is TGTGCCAGCAGCTTAGCGTTCGGACCGATCACTGAAGCTTTCTTT.